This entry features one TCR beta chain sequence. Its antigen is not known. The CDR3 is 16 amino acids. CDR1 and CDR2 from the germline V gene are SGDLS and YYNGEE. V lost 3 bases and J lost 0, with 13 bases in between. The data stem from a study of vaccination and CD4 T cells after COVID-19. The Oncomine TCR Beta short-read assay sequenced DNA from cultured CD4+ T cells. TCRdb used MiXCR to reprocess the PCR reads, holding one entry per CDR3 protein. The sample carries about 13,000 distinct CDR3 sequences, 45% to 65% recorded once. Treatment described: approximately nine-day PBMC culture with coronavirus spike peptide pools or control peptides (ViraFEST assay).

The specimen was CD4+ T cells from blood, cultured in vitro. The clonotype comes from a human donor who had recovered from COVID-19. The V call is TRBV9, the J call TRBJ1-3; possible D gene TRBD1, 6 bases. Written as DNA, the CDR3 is TGTGCCAGCAGCGCCTGGACAGACTACTCTGGAAACACCATATATTTT. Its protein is CASSAWTDYSGNTIYF.